This TCR beta chain was documented in a study of OX40 agonist ivuxolimab in advanced cancers. At the level of the study: Partial responses, seen in three patients, involved one hepatocellular carcinoma and two cutaneous melanomas.

Regarding this clone: As yet, its antigen is unknown.

The repertoire was sequenced with immunoSEQ multiplex PCR; TCRdb's copy has only in-frame clones and lacks some. The sample lists 110,000 or so clones; approximately 90% were seen once. Notes on the study in general: CD8+ T cells showed, on average, more clonal expansion than CD4+ cells. Low clonal expansion, among the lowest seen, marked partial responders at 0.1-3.0 mg/kg.

The sequencing used CD4+ or CD8+ T cells sorted from blood, collected in a trial of the OX40 agonist ivuxolimab. This TCR was recovered from an adult with an advanced solid tumor such as melanoma, head and neck, liver or kidney cancer.

The DNA for the CDR3 is TGTGCCAGCAGCTCTGGAGGGGACCTCTCCTACGAGCAGTACTTC. It translates to CASSSGGDLSYEQYF. The chain recombines TRBV7-9 with TRBJ2-7; weak D call: TRBD2 (6 bases). Per germline, CDR1 SEHNR and CDR2 FQNEAQ (reference sequence). This CDR3 is 15 amino acids long. Trimming pared 4 bases from V and 0 bases from J, leaving 13 bases between.